Listed here are 20 T cell receptor beta chains from one sample, sequenced in a study of control samples from healthy donors and cancer patients. Clones were sequenced by immunoSEQ multiplex PCR, and TCRdb holds only the in-frame ones, with some missing. The data show fewer than 95,000 clones, with more than 85% seen just once and 0.95% to 1.5% held by the top ten. Sequencing was done on a sample of blood. Receptors originate from a woman in her fifties or sixties in good health.

J is TRBJ2-3 and V is TRBV11-1; D remains ambiguous. V lost 3 bases, J lost 0 bases, and 7 bases lay in between. This CDR3 contains 14 residues. From germline, CDR1 is SGHAT and CDR2 FQDESV (reference sequence). CDR3 loop: CASSFHRSTDTQYF. The CDR3 bases are TGTGCCAGCAGCTTTCACCGAAGCACAGATACGCAGTATTTT.

The rearrangement joins TRBV11-1 to TRBJ1-1; 8 bases align to TRBD1. The V segment lost 5 bases and the J segment 3 bases; nucleotides outside the gene matches: 8. CDR1 and CDR2 from the germline V gene are SGHAT and FQDESV (reference sequence). This CDR3 comprises 15 residues. Written as DNA, the CDR3 is TGTGCCAGCAGCACCTGGACAGGGAGGGACACTGAAGCTTTCTTT. Translated, it gives CASSTWTGRDTEAFF.

This clone has a single count. The chain is built from TRBV11-2 and TRBJ1-1, with a possible D match to TRBD1 (5 bases). Trimming removed 2 bases from V and 6 bases from J, with 13 bases in between. CDR3 length equals 14 residues. CDR1 and CDR2 from the germline V gene are SGHAT and FQNNGV. CDR3: CASSLSGGGSEAFF. CDR3 bases: TGTGCCAGCAGCTTATCCGGGGGGGGATCTGAAGCTTTCTTT.

V usage is TRBV10-3 and J usage is TRBJ2-7, with 8 nucleotides matching TRBD2. CDR1 is ENHRY, CDR2 SYGVKD, per germline. Germline trimming cut 8 bases from V and 1 base from J; bases unmatched to any gene: 7. The CDR3 extends over 14 amino acids. The CDR3 DNA reads as TGTGCCATCGCCCCCGGGGGGGGGTCCTACGAGCAGTACTTC. Translating it yields CAIAPGGGSYEQYF.

The CDR3: CASSSPRLGAKNIQYF. The CDR3 coding sequence is TGTGCCAGCAGCTCCCCTCGACTTGGGGCCAAAAACATTCAGTACTTC. The chain carries TRBV7-2 and TRBJ2-4; no clear D. Germline CDR1 and CDR2: SGHTA and FQGNSA. Deletions cut 4 bases from V and 1 base from J, with 14 bases between. The CDR3 extends over 16 amino acids.

The genes are TRBV28 and TRBJ1-1; possibly TRBD1 for D (6 bases). The ends were cut back, 6 bases at V and 0 bases at J, with 8 bases in the middle. This CDR3 is built from 13 residues. The V gene's germline CDR1 is MDHEN and CDR2 SYDVKM. In DNA form, the CDR3 reads TGTGCCAGCAGAGGGGGGGTGAACACTGAAGCTTTCTTT. It specifies CASRGGVNTEAFF.

The chain couples TRBV11-3 to TRBJ1-1, with D perhaps matching TRBD1 (5 bases). The CDR3 has 12 amino acids. V was trimmed by 1 base and J by 8 bases, leaving 8 bases between them. CDR1 SGHNT and CDR2 YENEEA come from the germline V gene. This CDR3 is CASSLVAGEAFF. The CDR3 DNA sequence: TGTGCCAGCAGCTTAGTGGCAGGGGAAGCTTTCTTT.

The V and J genes are TRBV6-6 and TRBJ2-5, with D unresolved. CDR1 is MNHNY and CDR2 is SVGAGI in the germline V gene (reference sequence). Deletions cut 0 bases from V and 0 bases from J, with 8 bases between. There are 15 residues in the CDR3. The CDR3 region has the DNA TGTGCCAGCAGTTACTCGAACCCGTACCAAGAGACCCAGTACTTC. Amino acid sequence: CASSYSNPYQETQYF.

This chain links TRBV10-2 with TRBJ2-7; no clear D gene. This CDR3 is 15 amino acids long. Germline-derived CDR1 and CDR2 are WSHSY and SAAADI. V lost 6 bases, J lost 5 bases, and 20 bases lay in between. In DNA, the CDR3 is TGCGCCAGCAGGAGTGATCCCAGGAGTTCCAACGAGCAGTACTTC. Its protein product is CASRSDPRSSNEQYF.

Written as DNA, the CDR3 is TGTGCCAGTAGCCCGGGCCGGGCAGTTAGCACAGATACGCAGTATTTT. It encodes CASSPGRAVSTDTQYF. The chain employs TRBV19 and TRBJ2-3; no definite D call. This CDR3 is 16 amino acids long. Per germline, CDR1 LNHDA and CDR2 SQIVND (reference sequence). Trimming took off 6 bases at V and 0 bases at J, with 16 bases between the two ends.

In this sample, this clone turned up a few times. This chain uses TRBV18 with TRBJ1-1, with D tentatively TRBD1 (6 bases). In germline, CDR1 is KGHSH, CDR2 LQKENI. The CDR3 totals 13 residues. Trimming left V 3 bases short and J 3 bases short, with 8 bases between. The CDR3 here is CASSPEGDTEAFF. CDR3 nucleotide sequence: TGTGCCAGCTCACCGGAGGGGGACACTGAAGCTTTCTTT. Full variable domain (missing parts from reference TRBV18 and TRBJ1-1): NAGVMQNPRHLVRRRGQEARLRCSPMKGHSHVYWYRQLPEEGLKFMVYLQKENIIDESGMPKERFSAEFPKEGPSILRIQQVVRGDSAAYFCASSPEGDTEAFFGQGTRLTVV.

This rearrangement joins TRBV9 to TRBJ1-6, with 7 bases aligning to TRBD1. The ends lost 1 base at V and 6 bases at J; junction bases unmatched: 4. CDR1 is SGDLS, CDR2 YYNGEE, per germline. The CDR3 is 15 amino acids. This chain's CDR3 is CASSVQGVSNSPLHF. CDR3 nucleotide sequence: TGTGCCAGCAGCGTACAGGGGGTGTCTAATTCACCCCTCCACTTT.

The gene calls are TRBV9 and TRBJ2-1; D not certain. The CDR3 consists of 15 residues. CDR1 and CDR2 from the germline V gene are SGDLS and YYNGEE. V lost 4 bases and J 2 bases, leaving 13 bases between the germline ends. This chain's CDR3 is CASSTLSAAYNEQFF. The CDR3 bases are TGTGCCAGCAGCACCCTAAGCGCGGCCTACAATGAGCAGTTCTTC.

J is TRBJ2-1 and V is TRBV7-8, with 8 bases fitting TRBD2. This CDR3 is 16 amino acids long. The germline gives CDR1 SGHVS, CDR2 FQNEAQ. Unmatched junction bases numbered 3, after V lost 2 bases and J lost 0 bases. CDR3 amino acids: CASSLLAGSSYNEQFF. In DNA, the CDR3 is TGTGCCAGCAGCTTATTAGCGGGGAGCTCCTACAATGAGCAGTTCTTC.

The genes are TRBV9 and TRBJ1-2; no clear D. Per germline, CDR1 SGDLS and CDR2 YYNGEE. This CDR3 region has 14 residues. V lost 0 bases to trimming and J lost 3 bases, with 9 bases between them. The CDR3 reads CASSVATKDYGYTF. The CDR3 DNA sequence: TGTGCCAGCAGCGTAGCTACGAAGGACTATGGCTACACCTTC.

The genes are TRBV27 and TRBJ2-7; D is tentatively TRBD1 or TRBD2 (5 bases each). CDR3 size: 14 residues. The ends were cut back, 3 bases at V and 2 bases at J, with 11 bases in the middle. From germline, CDR1 is MNHEY and CDR2 SMNVEV (reference sequence). The CDR3 reads CASSFRDGAYEQYF. The CDR3 DNA reads as TGTGCCAGCAGTTTTCGGGACGGTGCCTACGAGCAGTACTTC.

V and J are TRBV10-3 and TRBJ1-6, with 10 nucleotides matching TRBD1. Germline CDR1 reads ENHRY; CDR2 reads SYGVKD. The CDR3 is made up of 12 amino acids. V lost 11 bases, J lost 10 bases, and 5 bases stayed unmatched. The CDR3 loop is CAAGTGESPLHF. CDR3 bases: TGTGCCGCTGGGACAGGGGAATCACCCCTCCACTTT.

This chain links TRBV4-3 with TRBJ2-1, with D maybe TRBD1 (6 bases). CDR1 LGHNA and CDR2 YSLEER come from the germline V gene. This CDR3 is built from 15 residues. Trimming removed 3 bases at V and 3 bases at J, with 12 bases between. CDR3 sequence (DNA): TGCGCCAGCAGCCAGGGACAAGACAACTACAATGAGCAGTTCTTC. Translated: CASSQGQDNYNEQFF.

The rearrangement links TRBV27 to TRBJ2-4; perhaps TRBD1 as D (6 bases). CDR1 is MNHEY and CDR2 is SMNVEV in the germline V gene (reference sequence). There are 16 residues in the CDR3. V was pared by 6 bases and J by 0 bases, with 15 bases between. This CDR3 reads CASSKLGQLAKNIQYF. In nucleotides, the CDR3 is TGTGCCAGCAGCAAACTTGGACAGTTAGCCAAAAACATTCAGTACTTC.

The rearrangement uses TRBV7-9 and TRBJ2-7, with 8 positions matching TRBD1. The CDR3 contains 12 residues. CDR1 is SEHNR, CDR2 FQNEAQ, per germline (reference sequence). Unmatched junction bases numbered 6, after V lost 7 bases and J lost 7 bases. CDR3 sequence: CASNQGAEEQYF. For the CDR3, the DNA is TGTGCCAGCAATCAGGGGGCTGAAGAGCAGTACTTC. The whole variable domain, remainder taken from reference TRBV7-9 and TRBJ2-7, is DTGVSQNPRHKITKRGQNVTFRCDPISEHNRLYWYRQTLGQGPEFLTYFQNEAQLEKSRLLSDRFSAERPKGSFSTLEIQRTEQGDSAMYLCASNQGAEEQYFGPGTRLTVT.